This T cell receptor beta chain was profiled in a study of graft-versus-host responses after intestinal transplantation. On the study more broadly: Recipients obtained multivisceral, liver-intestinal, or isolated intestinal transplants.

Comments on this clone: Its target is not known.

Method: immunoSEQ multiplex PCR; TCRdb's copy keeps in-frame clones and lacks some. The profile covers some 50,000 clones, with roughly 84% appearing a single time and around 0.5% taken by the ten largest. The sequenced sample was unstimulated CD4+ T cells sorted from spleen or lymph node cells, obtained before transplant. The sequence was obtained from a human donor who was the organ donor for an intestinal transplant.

CDR3 protein: CASSIPNNGELFF. The CDR3, as DNA: TGTGCCAGTAGTATACCCAATAACGGGGAGCTGTTTTTT. The V gene is TRBV19, the J gene TRBJ2-2; D remains unclear. The CDR3 spans 13 residues. Germline lookup yields CDR1 LNHDA and CDR2 SQIVND (reference sequence). V lost 2 bases to trimming and J lost 7 bases, with 8 bases between them.